The clone carrying this T cell receptor (beta chain) was seen a few times. Its antigen is currently unknown. One end of the junction fails to match germline, which may point to a read error. Primers included in the PCR were 60 Vbeta and 13 Jbeta primers. The table came from immunoSEQ multiplex PCR; TCRdb's copy has only in-frame clones and leaves some out. The sample comprises 100,000 to 150,000 clones, around three quarters of which are singletons, and approximately 4.2% rests with the top ten. This sample is drawn from a study of cytomegalovirus exposure and HLA in healthy donors. Background on the study: The roughly 100 million unique TCR beta sequences, from around 200 million T cells, were found by an earlier analysis.

The CDR3 has 16 amino acids. The germline CDR1 and CDR2 sequences are SEHNR and FQNEAQ (reference sequence). Study-wide results and limits: Three chains linked to CMV were shown in vitro to be specific for CMV antigens. Association of a missense DCLRE1C variant with TCR beta V- and J-gene trimming was reported in a later analysis. The study flagged roughly 150 TCR beta chains as cytomegalovirus-associated.

J is TRBJ1-4 and V is TRBV7-9; TRBD1 matches at 9 bases. This receptor was taken from a male donor in good health and CMV-seropositive. The sample taken for sequencing was PBMCs. The CDR3 spells CSSTEPGTGTKEKLFF. The CDR3 DNA sequence: TGTTCCAGCACGGAACCCGGGACAGGGACTAAGGAAAAACTGTTTTTT.